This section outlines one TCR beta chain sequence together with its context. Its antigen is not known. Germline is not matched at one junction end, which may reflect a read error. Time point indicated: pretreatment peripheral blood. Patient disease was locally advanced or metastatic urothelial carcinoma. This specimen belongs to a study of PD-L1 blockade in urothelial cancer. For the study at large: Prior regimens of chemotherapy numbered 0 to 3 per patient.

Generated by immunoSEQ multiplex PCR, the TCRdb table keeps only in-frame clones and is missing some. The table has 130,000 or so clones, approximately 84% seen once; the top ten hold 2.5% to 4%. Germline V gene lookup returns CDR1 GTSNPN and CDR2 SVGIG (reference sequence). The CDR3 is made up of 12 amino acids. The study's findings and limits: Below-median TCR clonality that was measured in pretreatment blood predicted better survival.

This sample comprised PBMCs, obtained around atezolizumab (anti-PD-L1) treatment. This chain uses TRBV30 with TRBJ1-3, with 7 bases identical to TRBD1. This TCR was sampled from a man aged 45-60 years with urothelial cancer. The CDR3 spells CAGRGQGNTIYF. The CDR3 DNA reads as TGTGCCGGGAGGGGGCAGGGAAACACCATATATTTT.